The source of this T cell receptor (beta chain) is a study of cytomegalovirus exposure and HLA in healthy donors. Study conclusions and caveats: In a later analysis, most CMV-associated TCR beta chains appeared HLA-restricted.

The CDR3 has 15 residues. Germline CDR1 and CDR2: ENHRY and SYGVKD. Trimming took 5 bases from V and 3 from J, leaving 17 bases between them. Details on this clone: Antigen unknown.

The PCR made use of 60 Vbeta and 13 Jbeta primers. Libraries were prepared by immunoSEQ multiplex PCR; TCRdb keeps only in-frame clonotypes and omits some of them. Its clone listing holds some 52,000 clones. The V and J genes are TRBV10-3 and TRBJ2-7; possible D gene TRBD2, 6 bases. The source material was PBMCs. This clonotype was obtained from an older woman in good health and CMV-seropositive. For the CDR3, the DNA is TGTGCCATCAGTCCCGGCGGGGCAGGGCGCTACGAGCAGTACTTC. This translates into CAISPGGAGRYEQYF.